The 8 T cell receptor beta chains listed next were all sequenced from one sample in a study of blood T cell repertoires in COVID-19. Using immunoSEQ multiplex PCR, the repertoire was profiled, and TCRdb retains in-frame clones only, with some absent. The data show 300,000 to 400,000 clones, 85% to 90% seen once. The specimen sequenced was PBMCs or T cells enriched from blood (not recorded which). These receptors originate from a man between 18 and 29 years old who had recovered from COVID-19.

The gene calls are TRBV4-3 and TRBJ1-3, with D perhaps TRBD1 (5 bases). Germline CDR1 reads LGHNA; CDR2 reads YSLEER. The CDR3 extends over 15 amino acids. Trimming cost V 0 bases and J 2 bases, with 8 bases left between them. Here the CDR3 reads CASSQEEGPGNTIYF. The CDR3 DNA is TGCGCCAGCAGCCAAGAGGAGGGGCCTGGAAACACCATATATTTT.

The chain is built from TRBV11-3 and TRBJ1-1, with TRBD1 identical over 8 bases. There are 14 residues in the CDR3. CDR1 is SGHNT, CDR2 YENEEA, per germline. V gave up 5 bases and J gave up 1 base; unmatched junction bases: 3. CDR3 loop: CASSQGAGNTEAFF. CDR3 nucleotide sequence: TGTGCCAGCAGCCAGGGGGCGGGGAACACTGAAGCTTTCTTT.

The chain joins TRBV12-3 or TRBV12-4 to TRBJ2-1; no definite D call. CDR3 length: 12 amino acids. The V gene lost 1 base and the J gene lost 7 bases, with 5 bases spanning the gap. The CDR3 DNA reads TGTGCCAGCAGTTTAGTTGAGAATGAGCAGTTCTTC. It specifies CASSLVENEQFF.

The rearrangement links TRBV4-2 to TRBJ2-3, with 8 bases matching TRBD1. Germline V CDR1 and CDR2: LGHNA, YNFKEQ. There are 14 residues in the CDR3. J lost 5 bases, V lost 3 bases, and 4 bases had no gene match. In DNA, the CDR3 is TGTGCCAGCAGCCACGGACAGGGTGTAGATACGCAGTATTTT. It specifies CASSHGQGVDTQYF.

The rearrangement joins TRBV7-9 to TRBJ2-7; 8 bases line up with TRBD1. J lost 0 bases, V lost 5 bases, and 3 bases had no gene match. In germline, CDR1 is SEHNR, CDR2 FQNEAQ (reference sequence). CDR3 size: 14 residues. The DNA of the CDR3 is TGTGCCAGCAGCCTGACAGGGGTCTCCTACGAGCAGTACTTC. Its translation is CASSLTGVSYEQYF.

J is TRBJ2-7 and V is TRBV12-3 or TRBV12-4; D call uncertain. Trimming stripped 3 bases from V and 0 bases from J, with 6 bases between. There are 13 residues in the CDR3. The CDR3 sequence is CASSLFSSYEQYF. In nucleotides, the CDR3 is TGTGCCAGCAGTTTGTTCAGCTCCTACGAGCAGTACTTC.

The rearrangement joins TRBV18 to TRBJ1-1; tentatively, D is TRBD1 (6 bases). Trimming shortened V by 6 bases and J by 0 bases, and 14 bases separated the two germline ends. The CDR3 has 15 residues. Germline V lookup: CDR1 KGHSH, CDR2 LQKENI. CDR3 nucleotide sequence: TGTGCCAGCTCCTTACAGGGTGCGTTGAACACTGAAGCTTTCTTT. Its translation: CASSLQGALNTEAFF.

The V and J genes are TRBV5-4 and TRBJ2-3; 7 positions agree with TRBD2. Germline CDR1 SGHNT, CDR2 YYREEE (reference sequence). Trimming at V came to 4 bases and at J to 4 bases, leaving 12 bases not matched to a gene. CDR3 length: 16 amino acids. The CDR3 nucleotides are TGTGCCAGCAGCCCCGGAGGGAGGGTAGGCTCAGATACGCAGTATTTT. This gives the protein CASSPGGRVGSDTQYF.